This T cell receptor beta chain was captured in a study of CD8 T cells in Susac syndrome. As to this clonotype: Its antigen is not known.

The CDR3 totals 15 residues. Trimming removed 3 bases from V and 5 bases from J, with 15 bases in between. Germline values: CDR1 KGHDR, CDR2 SFDVKD. All included Susac syndrome patients satisfied recently defined diagnostic criteria for definite or probable disease. Study-wide findings and caveats: Clonal expansion of CD8+ cells in Susac peaked in TEMRA cells (and in active patients).

Reverse transcription of roughly 0.5 to 1 ug RNA was carried out with random hexamers. Amplification of TCR beta CDR3 was carried out by immunoSEQ multiplex PCR, which covered 54 Vbeta and 13 Jbeta segments. TCRdb re-derived calls from the immunoSEQ multiplex PCR reads in MiXCR, one entry per CDR3 protein. The sample consists of about 130,000 distinct CDR3 sequences, just under 95% of them appearing once. The clonotype was recovered from a human donor with Susac syndrome. The specimen was CD8+ T cells from PBMCs. The chain uses TRBV24-1 and TRBJ2-5, with D unresolved. The CDR3 DNA follows: TGTGCCACCAGTGATCCTAGGGCGGTTGGGGAGACCCAGTACTTC. Its protein product is CATSDPRAVGETQYF.